These 27 T cell receptor beta chains were sequenced from one sample in a study of human T cells and chemical hapten exposure. Via MiXCR, TCRdb re-called the RACE reads, giving one row per CDR3 protein. The sample shows a few hundred thousand distinct CDR3 sequences, about 5.4% of them seen only once. As for time point: pre-sensitization, week 0. Treatment given: therapeutic diphenylcyclopropenone sensitization with weekly scalp DPC. The sequencing used whole blood, collected in connection with sensitization to the hapten diphenylcyclopropenone (DPC). These receptors all stem from a woman aged 18 to 35 with alopecia areata. Some clones in this sample may be carry-over from other donors' samples.

This clonotype was counted a few times. This rearrangement joins TRBV11-1 to TRBJ1-1, with no clear D. This CDR3 is built from 14 residues. V lost 3 bases and J lost 1, with 9 bases in between. CDR1 SGHAT and CDR2 FQDESV come from the germline V gene (reference sequence). The CDR3 sequence: CASSFYPSNTEAFF. The CDR3 DNA reads TGTGCCAGCAGCTTCTATCCCTCGAACACTGAAGCTTTCTTT.

This clonotype was seen only once. The chain carries TRBV9 and TRBJ2-3; 12 nucleotides agree with TRBD2. The CDR3 length is 17 residues. J was trimmed by 4 bases and V by 0 bases; bases with no gene match: 6. CDR1 is SGDLS and CDR2 is YYNGEE in the germline V gene. The CDR3 region is CASSVATSGGFSDTQYF. As DNA, the CDR3 is TGTGCCAGCAGCGTAGCGACTAGCGGGGGTTTTTCAGATACGCAGTATTTT.

This clonotype was seen at least ten times. V and J are TRBV6-2 or TRBV6-3 and TRBJ2-2, with 8 bases aligning to TRBD2. This CDR3 has 15 residues. Germline assignment: CDR1 MNHEY and CDR2 SVGEGT. Trimming at V came to 6 bases and at J to 1 base, leaving 4 bases not matched to a gene. The CDR3 reads CASSRLAGNTGELFF. The CDR3 DNA reads TGTGCCAGCAGCCGGCTAGCGGGGAACACCGGGGAGCTGTTTTTT.

In its sample, this clonotype was seen many times. The chain combines TRBV5-1 with TRBJ2-7; 8 bases align to TRBD1. Germline lookup yields CDR1 SGHRS and CDR2 YFSETQ. The CDR3 covers 15 residues. V lost 1 base to trimming and J lost 5 bases; unmatched junction nucleotides: 8. The CDR3 nucleotides are TGCGCCAGCAGCTTGATCGACAGGGGCTGGGACGAGCAGTACTTC. The encoded protein is CASSLIDRGWDEQYF. Combining the CDR3 with reference TRBV5-1 and TRBJ2-7 gives the whole variable domain KAGVTQTPRYLIKTRGQQVTLSCSPISGHRSVSWYQQTPGQGLQFLFEYFSETQRNKGNFPGRFSGRQFSNSRSEMNVSTLELGDSALYLCASSLIDRGWDEQYFGPGTRLTVT.

In this sample, this clonotype turned up a few times. This rearrangement joins TRBV7-9 to TRBJ2-1; no clear D. V was pared by 0 bases and J by 2 bases, with 11 bases between. This CDR3 has 16 residues. Germline CDR1 and CDR2: SEHNR and FQNEAQ (reference sequence). CDR3 protein: CASSLARLDPYNEQFF. The CDR3, as DNA: TGTGCCAGCAGCTTAGCGCGGCTAGATCCCTACAATGAGCAGTTCTTC.

This clonotype occurred a few times. V usage is TRBV6-1 and J usage is TRBJ2-7; 7 bases agree with TRBD2. J gave up 1 base and V 7 bases, and 10 bases lay outside the gene matches. The CDR3 spans 15 residues. Germline V gene sequence: CDR1 MNHNS, CDR2 SASEGT. CDR3 nucleotides: TGTGCCAGCATACGGGGGGTCTTGACTTCCTACGAGCAGTACTTC. Protein: CASIRGVLTSYEQYF.

The V gene is TRBV6-5, the J gene TRBJ2-7, with 8 bases that match TRBD2. V dropped 7 bases and J dropped 0; count of bases not matched to a gene: 8. The CDR3 loop spans 15 amino acids. Germline V CDR1 and CDR2: MNHEY, SVGAGI. CDR3 region: CASTLCGGPSYEQYF. The CDR3 DNA is TGTGCCAGCACACTATGCGGGGGGCCCTCCTACGAGCAGTACTTC.

This clonotype appeared many times. The gene calls are TRBV7-2 and TRBJ2-4; D is uncertain. The ends were cut back, 1 base at V and 1 base at J, with 2 bases in the middle. There are 13 residues in the CDR3. Germline CDR1 is SGHTA and CDR2 is FQGNSA. Here the CDR3 DNA reads TGTGCCAGCAGCTTAGAGGCCAAAAACATTCAGTACTTC. This translates into CASSLEAKNIQYF.

The sample holds many counts of this clonotype. The CDR3 region is CASSPPGAAPTNEKLFF. CDR3 DNA: TGTGCCAGCTCACCCCCAGGGGCAGCACCCACTAATGAAAAACTGTTTTTT. The V and J genes are TRBV18 and TRBJ1-4, with D possibly TRBD1 on 6 matching bases. Trimming shortened V by 3 bases and J by 2 bases, and 16 bases separated the two germline ends. CDR1 KGHSH and CDR2 LQKENI come from the germline V gene. This CDR3 comprises 17 residues.

J is TRBJ1-1 and V is TRBV7-2; TRBD1 matches at 8 bases. J was trimmed by 9 bases and V by 1 base; bases with no gene match: 7. The V gene's germline CDR1 is SGHTA and CDR2 FQGNSA. This CDR3 comprises 14 residues. The CDR3 is CASSLGGTGGQAFF. The CDR3 bases are TGTGCCAGCAGCTTAGGAGGGACAGGTGGACAAGCTTTCTTT.

This chain links TRBV7-2 with TRBJ2-5; no clear D gene. Germline loops: CDR1 SGHTA, CDR2 FQGNSA. The ends were cut back, 3 bases at V and 2 bases at J, with 7 bases in the middle. The CDR3 sequence is 13 residues long. The CDR3 reads CASSFVQQETQYF. As DNA, the CDR3 is TGTGCCAGCAGCTTCGTCCAACAAGAGACCCAGTACTTC. Filled out from reference TRBV7-2 and TRBJ2-5, the complete variable domain reads GAGVSQSPSNKVTEKGKDVELRCDPISGHTALYWYRQSLGQGLEFLIYFQGNSAPDKSGLPSDRFSAERTGGSVSTLTIQRTQQEDSAVYLCASSFVQQETQYFGPGTRLLVL.

This clonotype was seen at least ten times. The V and J genes are TRBV6-2 or TRBV6-3 and TRBJ1-2, with D uncertain. CDR1 is MNHEY, CDR2 SVGEGT, per germline. CDR3 length: 12 amino acids. The V gene lost 5 bases and the J gene lost 4 bases, with 8 bases spanning the gap. The CDR3 spells CASSDTFYGYTF. Written as DNA, the CDR3 is TGTGCCAGCAGTGATACCTTCTATGGCTACACCTTC.

The V call is TRBV3-1, the J call TRBJ1-1; the D is unclear. Trimming left V 8 bases short and J 3 bases short, with 16 bases between. The CDR3 is 14 amino acids. Germline lookup yields CDR1 LGHDT and CDR2 YNNKEL (reference sequence). CDR3 region: CASSANSGDTEAFF. CDR3 in DNA: TGTGCCAGCTCTGCAAATTCTGGGGACACTGAAGCTTTCTTT.

The V gene is TRBV2, the J gene TRBJ1-3; 7 nucleotides match TRBD1. Germline V CDR1 and CDR2: SNHLY, FYNNEI. V was pared by 6 bases and J by 0 bases, with 5 bases of the junction left unmatched. The CDR3 has 15 residues. The CDR3 sequence is CASSQTGHSGNTIYF. The CDR3 nucleotides are TGTGCCAGCAGCCAGACAGGGCACTCTGGAAACACCATATATTTT.

The CDR3 sequence is CADKSGRSIYEQYF. DNA of the CDR3: TGTGCCGACAAATCGGGTAGGAGTATCTACGAGCAGTACTTC. V and J are TRBV6-2 or TRBV6-3 and TRBJ2-7; no firm D call. Germline-derived CDR1 and CDR2 are MNHEY and SVGEGT. Trimming cost V 11 bases and J 3 bases, with 20 bases left between them. CDR3 size: 14 residues.

This clonotype has just one count. With a much larger clone just one base away, this may be a read error. The chain recombines TRBV11-2 with TRBJ2-1; 8 bases fit TRBD1. The CDR3 runs 15 residues. The V gene's germline CDR1 is SGHAT and CDR2 FQNNGV. CDR3 nucleotide sequence: TGTGCCAGCAGCGGAGCAAGGACAGGGTACAATGAGCAGATCTTC. Translation gives CASSGARTGYNEQIF.

The sample holds many counts of this clonotype. The gene calls are TRBV6-2 or TRBV6-3 and TRBJ2-3, with D unclear. Trimming removed 10 bases from V and 6 bases from J, with 14 bases in between. Germline assignment: CDR1 MNHEY and CDR2 SVGEGT. The CDR3 length is 12 residues. In nucleotides, the CDR3 is TGTGCCACCAGCTCCGTCCGGGATACGCAGTATTTT. As protein: CATSSVRDTQYF.

The table lists this clonotype with many counts. At one of its ends the junction is not consistent with the germline gene, which may arise from a read error. The chain couples TRBV20-1 to TRBJ2-7; 9 positions match TRBD1. Germline V gene sequence: CDR1 DFQATT, CDR2 SNEGSKA (reference sequence). The CDR3 loop spans 13 amino acids. In nucleotides, the CDR3 is TGCAGTGCTAGAGATCTCTATGGGACAGGGCTTTTCTTC. It is translated as CSARDLYGTGLFF.

The table lists this clonotype with many counts. This chain connects TRBV6-5 to TRBJ1-4; possible D gene TRBD1, 5 bases. Trimming stripped 7 bases from V and 5 bases from J, with 11 bases between. CDR1 MNHEY and CDR2 SVGAGI come from the germline V gene. CDR3 size: 13 residues. The CDR3 DNA sequence: TGTGCCAGCACCTCCCGGGACAATGAAAAACTGTTTTTT. It yields the protein CASTSRDNEKLFF.

This clonotype was picked up many times. This chain links TRBV29-1 with TRBJ1-5; 10 bases align to TRBD1. J was trimmed by 4 bases and V by 4 bases; bases with no gene match: 4. The germline gives CDR1 SQVTM, CDR2 ANQGSEA. The length of the CDR3 is 14 residues. CDR3 residues: CSVAPGQGNQPQHF. The CDR3 nucleotides read TGCAGCGTTGCACCGGGACAGGGGAATCAGCCCCAGCATTTT.

V usage is TRBV7-9 and J usage is TRBJ1-1; tentatively, D is TRBD1 (6 bases). CDR3 length: 15 residues. Per the germline V gene, CDR1 is SEHNR and CDR2 is FQNEAQ (reference sequence). The V end lost 7 bases, the J end lost 0 bases, and 15 bases lay between the germline ends. The CDR3 spells CASIRGAALNTEAFF. CDR3 bases: TGTGCCAGCATCCGGGGGGCAGCGCTGAACACTGAAGCTTTCTTT.

This clonotype was counted ten times or more. The chain joins TRBV29-1 to TRBJ2-3; D may be TRBD2 (5 bases). The CDR3 is 14 residues long. Trimming took 4 bases from V and 0 from J, leaving 11 bases between them. Per the germline V gene, CDR1 is SQVTM and CDR2 is ANQGSEA. DNA of the CDR3: TGCAGCGTTGCTATGAGGACTAGCACAGATACGCAGTATTTT. Translated: CSVAMRTSTDTQYF.

This clonotype has only a few counts. The V and J genes are TRBV5-1 and TRBJ1-5, with D unclear. The CDR3 has 14 residues. The germline CDR1 and CDR2 sequences are SGHRS and YFSETQ. The V gene lost 4 bases and the J gene lost 7 bases, with 15 bases spanning the gap. DNA for the CDR3: TGCGCCAGCAGCGTTGGTACACAAGGCCAGCCCCAGCATTTT. This gives the protein CASSVGTQGQPQHF.

V is TRBV20-1 and J is TRBJ1-1; possible D gene TRBD1, 5 bases. Germline lookup yields CDR1 DFQATT and CDR2 SNEGSKA (reference sequence). The CDR3 covers 12 residues. V lost 6 bases and J lost 10, with 18 bases in between. The CDR3 nucleotides are TGCAGTGCGACCCCGACAGCTGCGATAGCTTTCTTT. This translates into CSATPTAAIAFF.

The chain recombines TRBV5-5 with TRBJ1-2; no clear D gene. V lost 1 base to trimming and J lost 6 bases, with 7 bases between them. Germline CDR1 reads SGHKS; CDR2 reads YYEKEE (reference sequence). This CDR3 is built from 12 residues. CDR3 DNA sequence: TGTGCCAGCAGCTTGTCGGAGGATGGCTACACCTTC. This codes for CASSLSEDGYTF.

There are a few counts of this clonotype. The chain is built from TRBV4-3 and TRBJ2-2, with unresolved D. The germline CDR1 and CDR2 sequences are LGHNA and YSLEER. The CDR3 contains 13 residues. V lost 0 bases and J 6 bases, leaving 5 bases between the germline ends. The CDR3 DNA reads TGCGCCAGCAGCCAAGATCGGGCCGGGGAGCTGTTTTTT. It codes for CASSQDRAGELFF.

Only a few counts were recorded for this clonotype. V usage is TRBV20-1 and J usage is TRBJ2-4; 7 positions agree with TRBD1. Trimming removed 3 bases from V and 1 base from J; junction bases left unmatched: 6. The CDR3 has 15 residues. The V gene's germline CDR1 is DFQATT and CDR2 SNEGSKA (reference sequence). CDR3 amino acids: CSASKTGTAKNIQYF. The CDR3 DNA reads as TGCAGTGCTAGCAAGACAGGGACGGCCAAAAACATTCAGTACTTC.